These 8 T cell receptor beta chains share one sample of origin, sequenced in a study of T cell repertoires in cytomegalovirus infection. A single record per CDR3 protein comes from TCRdb applying MiXCR to the reads. The repertoire holds some 400,000 distinct CDR3 sequences, with over 15% as singletons. Sequenced input: PBMCs. Receptors originate from a human donor in good health (CMV status not recorded). Some clones in this sample may be carry-over from other donors' samples.

This clonotype was found many times. The chain links TRBV7-2 to TRBJ2-7; D is possibly TRBD2 (5 bases). Germline V lookup: CDR1 SGHTA, CDR2 FQGNSA. V gave up 0 bases and J gave up 2 bases, with 11 bases separating them. CDR3 length: 15 amino acids. CDR3 in amino acids: CASSLAIRGPYEQYF. Written as DNA, the CDR3 is TGTGCCAGCAGCTTAGCGATTCGAGGGCCCTACGAGCAGTACTTC.

The table lists this clonotype with many counts. V usage is TRBV19 and J usage is TRBJ2-3, with TRBD2 matching over 11 bases. The CDR3 contains 16 residues. CDR1 is LNHDA, CDR2 SQIVND, per germline (reference sequence). Trimming removed 5 bases from V and 1 base from J; junction bases left unmatched: 5. For the CDR3, the DNA is TGTGCCAGTAGTGCCTGGACTAGCGGGCGCACAGATACGCAGTATTTT. Translating gives CASSAWTSGRTDTQYF.

This clonotype showed up just a few times. The genes are TRBV4-3 and TRBJ2-3, with D hard to call. This CDR3 comprises 17 residues. Germline V lookup: CDR1 LGHNA, CDR2 YSLEER. V lost 0 bases and J lost 0, with 13 bases in between. The CDR3, as DNA: TGCGCCAGCAGCCAAGATGTCAGCAGCACTAGCACAGATACGCAGTATTTT. Translation gives CASSQDVSSTSTDTQYF.

This clonotype has a count of ten or more. The chain joins TRBV2 to TRBJ2-1, with 14 positions matching TRBD2. The J segment lost 3 bases and the V segment lost 4 bases, leaving 5 bases of the junction unmatched. The CDR3 sequence is 17 residues long. Germline lookup yields CDR1 SNHLY and CDR2 FYNNEI. This CDR3 reads CASSGTSGRHFYNEQFF. CDR3 sequence (DNA): TGTGCCAGCAGTGGGACTAGCGGGAGGCACTTCTACAATGAGCAGTTCTTC.

The J gene is TRBJ2-1, the V gene TRBV7-2; 8 nucleotides align to TRBD2. From germline, CDR1 is SGHTA and CDR2 FQGNSA. The CDR3 has 16 residues. J lost 6 bases, V lost 2 bases, and 9 bases had no gene match. The CDR3 is CTSSLLSGSPRNEQFF. CDR3 DNA: TGTACCAGCAGCTTACTAAGCGGGAGTCCCCGCAATGAGCAGTTCTTC. Filled out from reference TRBV7-2 and TRBJ2-1, the complete variable domain reads GAGVSQSPSNKVTEKGKDVELRCDPISGHTALYWYRQSLGQGLEFLIYFQGNSAPDKSGLPSDRFSAERTGGSVSTLTIQRTQQEDSAVYLCTSSLLSGSPRNEQFFGPGTRLTVL.

The chain couples TRBV12-3 or TRBV12-4 to TRBJ1-2; no firm D call. Trimming took 8 bases from V and 6 from J, leaving 19 bases between them. This CDR3 comprises 14 residues. CDR3 sequence (DNA): TGTGCCAGCCGAACCCGACGGACGGATAATGGCTACACCTTC. It specifies CASRTRRTDNGYTF.

V gene TRBV20-1 combines with J gene TRBJ2-2; possibly TRBD1 for D (6 bases). This CDR3 region has 13 residues. The ends were cut back, 1 base at V and 6 bases at J, with 9 bases in the middle. Germline CDR1 is DFQATT and CDR2 is SNEGSKA (reference sequence). The CDR3: CSARAQGSGELFF. Written as DNA, the CDR3 is TGCAGTGCTAGAGCTCAGGGGTCCGGGGAGCTGTTTTTT.

This clonotype was counted only a few times. This sequence joins TRBV18 and TRBJ2-2, with D maybe TRBD2 (5 bases). The V and J ends lost 2 bases and 6 bases respectively, with 13 bases between them. Germline V CDR1 and CDR2: KGHSH, LQKENI. This CDR3 has 15 residues. CDR3 sequence reads: CASSPRHTRAGELFF. CDR3 nucleotides: TGTGCCAGCTCACCAAGACACACTAGGGCCGGGGAGCTGTTTTTT.